What follows are 21 T cell receptor beta chains derived from one specimen sequenced in a study of neoadjuvant anti-PD-1 for oral cavity cancer. The time point here: after neoadjuvant nivolumab, at surgical resection. Repertoires were generated with immunoSEQ multiplex PCR, while TCRdb's copy carries only in-frame clones and drops some. The repertoire includes 13,000 or so clones, 65% to 75% of them detected once, and about 2.3% sits in the top ten. The sample in question was PBMCs, obtained after nivolumab (anti-PD-1) treatment. These receptor sequences come from a person aged 40 to 85 with oral cavity squamous cell carcinoma.

This clone was counted only a few times. This sequence joins TRBV6-4 and TRBJ1-2; D is unresolved. CDR1 MRHNA and CDR2 SNTAGT come from the germline V gene. Trimming cost V 5 bases and J 6 bases, with 7 bases left between them. The CDR3 sequence is 11 residues long. This CDR3 is CASSPLHGYTF. In DNA, the CDR3 is TGTGCCAGCAGTCCTTTACATGGCTACACCTTC.

The rearrangement links TRBV7-8 to TRBJ2-1; perhaps D is TRBD1 or TRBD2 (5 bases each). V lost 4 bases and J lost 9, with 16 bases in between. Germline-derived CDR1 and CDR2 are SGHVS and FQNEAQ. This CDR3 has 14 residues. The CDR3 DNA reads as TGTGCCAGCAGCTACCGGGACCCTATGGCTGAGCAGTTCTTC. Protein sequence: CASSYRDPMAEQFF.

About this clone: One junction end disagrees with the germline gene, perhaps due to a read error. This specimen includes other DNA sequences encoding the same CDR3. The V call is TRBV27, the J call TRBJ1-1; D gene unclear. Germline V gives CDR1 MNHEY, CDR2 SMNVEV (reference sequence). The CDR3 has 14 amino acids. CDR3 coding DNA: TGTGCTAGCAGGAAAGGGTCTCCGACCACTGAAGCTTTCTTT. Its translation is CASRKGSPTTEAFF.

This clone was seen a few times. The chain has TRBV27 and TRBJ1-4; D may be TRBD1 (6 bases). Per germline, CDR1 MNHEY and CDR2 SMNVEV (reference sequence). CDR3 length: 12 amino acids. Trimming shortened V by 2 bases and J by 16 bases, and 14 bases separated the two germline ends. CDR3 protein: CASSLRPGHEFF. As DNA, the CDR3 is TGTGCCAGCAGTTTAAGGCCGGGACACGAGTTTTTT.

This chain joins TRBV30 and TRBJ2-7; tentatively, D is TRBD2 (6 bases). Germline V CDR1 and CDR2: GTSNPN, SVGIG (reference sequence). V lost 2 bases and J lost 5, with 10 bases in between. The CDR3 has 12 amino acids. The DNA of the CDR3 is TGTGCCTGGAGTCCCTCGGGGGACGAGCAGTACTTC. This codes for CAWSPSGDEQYF.

The chain has TRBV5-4 and TRBJ1-2; D possibly corresponds to TRBD1 (5 bases). The V gene's germline CDR1 is SGHNT and CDR2 YYREEE (reference sequence). CDR3 size: 15 residues. Between the trimmed V and J ends, which lost 5 bases and 4 bases, there was a span of 18 bases. In DNA form, the CDR3 reads TGTGCCAGCAGGGCGGCCGGGGGTGGGGTCTATGGCTACACCTTC. Translation: CASRAAGGGVYGYTF.

J is TRBJ1-1 and V is TRBV25-1, with a tentative D call TRBD1 (6 bases). Germline V gene data show CDR1 as MGHDK and CDR2 as SYGVNS. V lost 5 bases to trimming and J lost 6 bases, with 13 bases between them. This CDR3 has 13 amino acids. CDR3 DNA: TGTGCCAGCAGTCGGGGGGGCCGGGCTGAAGCTTTCTTT. It specifies CASSRGGRAEAFF.

The rearrangement links TRBV27 to TRBJ1-2; the match to TRBD1 covers 8 bases. V dropped 8 bases and J dropped 7; count of bases not matched to a gene: 15. The V gene's germline CDR1 is MNHEY and CDR2 SMNVEV (reference sequence). The length of the CDR3 is 15 residues. DNA for the CDR3: TGTGCCAGCGGATTACAGACCACAGGGGGGATTGGCTACACCTTC. Amino acids: CASGLQTTGGIGYTF.

V and J are TRBV5-1 and TRBJ2-2, with D maybe TRBD2 (6 bases). The V and J ends lost 3 bases and 7 bases respectively, with 16 bases between them. This CDR3 comprises 15 residues. Germline V gene data show CDR1 as SGHRS and CDR2 as YFSETQ. This CDR3 is CASSSQGGKGGELFF. The CDR3 coding sequence is TGCGCCAGCAGCTCCCAAGGCGGGAAGGGCGGGGAGCTGTTTTTT.

This rearrangement joins TRBV5-1 to TRBJ1-5, with TRBD1 as a possible D gene (5 bases). CDR3 length: 17 residues. The V end was cut by 0 bases, the J end by 0 bases, with 13 bases between. CDR1 SGHRS and CDR2 YFSETQ come from the germline V gene. CDR3 protein: CASSLERGSNSNQPQHF. The CDR3 region has the DNA TGCGCCAGCAGCTTGGAAAGGGGCAGCAATAGCAATCAGCCCCAGCATTTT.

V gene TRBV25-1 combines with J gene TRBJ2-5, with D unresolved. With 5 bases removed from V and 4 bases from J, the gap between germline ends came to 5 bases. This CDR3 region has 11 residues. The germline CDR1 and CDR2 sequences are MGHDK and SYGVNS. CDR3 residues: CASSSRETQYF. CDR3 nucleotide sequence: TGTGCCAGCAGTTCTCGAGAGACCCAGTACTTC.

This chain connects TRBV5-4 to TRBJ1-3, with TRBD1 as a possible D gene (6 bases). The V end was cut by 2 bases, the J end by 0 bases, with 9 bases between. Germline assignment: CDR1 SGHNT and CDR2 YYREEE (reference sequence). This CDR3 region has 15 residues. Here the CDR3 reads CASSLPGASGNTIYF. The CDR3 bases are TGTGCCAGCAGCTTACCAGGGGCCTCTGGAAACACCATATATTTT.

This clone was seen only a few times. The rearrangement links TRBV9 to TRBJ1-3; D gene ambiguous. The V end lost 3 bases, the J end lost 0 bases, and 7 bases lay between the germline ends. Germline V gene sequence: CDR1 SGDLS, CDR2 YYNGEE. The CDR3 covers 14 residues. The CDR3 protein is CASSGFSSGNTIYF. The CDR3 coding sequence is TGTGCCAGCAGCGGGTTCAGCTCTGGAAACACCATATATTTT.

In its sample, this clone was seen once. The V and J genes are TRBV5-4 and TRBJ1-1; 10 positions agree with TRBD1. The CDR3 covers 15 residues. The ends lost 4 bases at V and 5 bases at J; junction bases unmatched: 8. Looked up from germline, CDR1 is SGHNT and CDR2 is YYREEE (reference sequence). CDR3 amino acids: CASSPRQGARTEAFF. The DNA for the CDR3 is TGTGCCAGCAGCCCCCGACAGGGGGCGCGGACTGAAGCTTTCTTT.

This rearrangement joins TRBV7-9 to TRBJ1-3, with TRBD1 matching over 8 bases. V was pared by 4 bases and J by 4 bases, with 6 bases of the junction left unmatched. The CDR3 runs to 15 residues. The V gene's germline CDR1 is SEHNR and CDR2 FQNEAQ (reference sequence). CDR3 DNA sequence: TGTGCCAGCAGCTCAGACAGGGGACCCGGAAACACCATATATTTT. Encoded protein: CASSSDRGPGNTIYF.

The chain has TRBV6-1 and TRBJ1-5, with TRBD1 matching 7 bases. Trimming cost V 6 bases and J 5 bases; bases outside gene matches: 7. The CDR3 length is 14 residues. The germline V gene encodes CDR1 MNHNS and CDR2 SASEGT. CDR3 sequence (DNA): TGTGCCAGCAGGGCGCCAGGGGGGCATCAGCCCCAGCATTTT. As protein: CASRAPGGHQPQHF.

This chain connects TRBV7-3 to TRBJ2-2, with 10 bases lining up with TRBD1. The ends lost 6 bases at V and 1 base at J; junction bases unmatched: 5. The CDR3 runs to 16 residues. Germline V CDR1 and CDR2: SGHTA, FQGTGA. CDR3 amino acids: CASRSDRGRNTGELFF. DNA for the CDR3: TGTGCCAGCAGGAGCGACAGGGGGCGGAACACCGGGGAGCTGTTTTTT.

This clone was detected only a few times. The rearrangement links TRBV4-2 to TRBJ2-7; 7 bases align to TRBD1. Germline values: CDR1 LGHNA, CDR2 YNFKEQ. CDR3 size: 15 residues. Germline trimming cut 1 base from V and 4 bases from J; bases unmatched to any gene: 7. CDR3 nucleotide sequence: TGTGCCAGCAGCCAAGGGTTGGGACAGAAATACGAGCAGTACTTC. Translation gives CASSQGLGQKYEQYF.

The chain carries TRBV7-2 and TRBJ2-7; unclear D gene. There are 14 residues in the CDR3. Germline V gives CDR1 SGHTA, CDR2 FQGNSA. Trimming pared 5 bases from V and 1 base from J, leaving 12 bases between. CDR3 DNA sequence: TGTGCCAGCAGCCTCGGGCCCTTGTCCTACGAGCAGTACTTC. Its protein product is CASSLGPLSYEQYF. Full variable domain (remainder filled in from reference TRBV7-2 and TRBJ2-7): GAGVSQSPSNKVTEKGKDVELRCDPISGHTALYWYRQSLGQGLEFLIYFQGNSAPDKSGLPSDRFSAERTGGSVSTLTIQRTQQEDSAVYLCASSLGPLSYEQYFGPGTRLTVT.

CDR3 loop: CASSSAGAPYEQYF. CDR3 DNA: TGTGCCAGCAGTTCAGCGGGGGCGCCCTACGAGCAGTACTTC. The chain is built from TRBV5-5 and TRBJ2-7, with TRBD2 identical over 8 bases. Germline CDR1 is SGHKS and CDR2 is YYEKEE (reference sequence). V gave up 5 bases and J gave up 2 bases; unmatched junction bases: 6. This CDR3 has 14 residues.

This clone turned up a few times. The rearrangement uses TRBV9 and TRBJ1-5; no firm D call. V was clipped by 4 bases and J by 2 bases, with 16 bases between them. The CDR3 runs to 16 residues. Per the germline V gene, CDR1 is SGDLS and CDR2 is YYNGEE. The CDR3 bases are TGTGCCAGCAGCCCAGACGGCGGAACGGGCAATCAGCCCCAGCATTTT. Translating it yields CASSPDGGTGNQPQHF.